The 22 T cell receptor beta chains in this list originate from one sample, sequenced in a study of tumor-infiltrating lymphocytes in primary liver carcinoma. From about 19-30 mg of unsorted bulk tissue, DNA and RNA were co-extracted together. Total RNA (roughly 530 ng) served as template for TCR beta cDNA synthesis primed by a constant-region primer. Sequencing libraries for TCR beta derived from three nested multiplex PCR rounds that used slightly modified ARM-PCR. The study ran its first two PCR rounds for about 11 cycles each, using TRBV1-TRBV30 forward primers and a C-beta reverse primer. TCRdb itself ran the multiplex PCR reads through MiXCR, one entry per CDR3 protein. The sample lists about 110,000 distinct CDR3 sequences, approximately 80% occurring once. The sample was liver tumor tissue from sampling region 3. Subset described: tumor region T3, left-lateral pole. The receptors here all came from a man aged 35 to 55 with primary liver carcinoma and hepatitis B virus infection.

Comments on this clonotype: A junction boundary mismatches the germline segment, possibly from a read error. V and J are TRBV30 and TRBJ2-3; no clear D gene. Germline V gives CDR1 GTSNPN, CDR2 SVGIG (reference sequence). CDR3 length: 12 amino acids. CDR3 bases: TGTGCATGGAGTAACGGCGTGGGGACGCAGTATTTT. Translating gives CAWSNGVGTQYF.

As regards this clonotype: A read error may account for a junction end that differs from germline. The chain is built from TRBV6-5 and TRBJ2-5, with D perhaps matching TRBD2 (6 bases). There are 14 residues in the CDR3. Germline V gives CDR1 MNHEY, CDR2 SVGAGI. CDR3 nucleotides: TGTGCCAGCAGTACCGTCCATCCGGGGGAAACCCATTACTTC. Translating it yields CASSTVHPGETHYF.

Points on this clonotype: A junction boundary mismatches the germline segment, possibly from a read error. The chain combines TRBV6-1 with TRBJ2-4; D remains unclear. This CDR3 region has 15 residues. Germline CDR1 MNHNS, CDR2 SASEGT. CDR3 in DNA: TGTACCAGCAGTGACGCGGTGATAGCCAAAAACATTCAGTACTTC. It is translated as CTSSDAVIAKNIQYF.

This chain joins TRBV5-8 and TRBJ2-6; D unresolved. Germline CDR1 SGHTS, CDR2 YDEGEE. This CDR3 has 15 amino acids. The V and J ends lost 4 bases and 13 bases respectively, with 21 bases between them. Here the CDR3 reads CASSLRVSGVNVLTF. In DNA form, the CDR3 reads TGTGCCAGCAGCCTTCGGGTCTCTGGGGTCAATGTCCTGACTTTC.

A remark on this clonotype: An end of the junction differs from the germline gene, which may be a read error. The V and J genes are TRBV5-1 and TRBJ2-2, with 7 bases lining up with TRBD1. This CDR3 has 15 amino acids. Germline CDR1 and CDR2: SGHRS and YFSETQ. As DNA, the CDR3 is TGCACCATCAGCGACAGGGTCCCGAACACCAGGGAGCTGTTTTTT. As protein: CTISDRVPNTRELFF.

Comment on this clonotype: No conserved phenylalanine or tryptophan ends this CDR3, so it is likely a read error. The chain combines TRBV10-3 with TRBJ2-5; TRBD1 is a possible D gene (6 bases). This CDR3 region has 15 residues. Germline CDR1 and CDR2: ENHRY and SYGVKD. The CDR3 sequence is CAISEGQPSQETQYY. In DNA form, the CDR3 reads TGTGCCATCAGCGAAGGACAGCCAAGTCAAGAGACTCAGTACTAC.

Of note for this clonotype: The CDR3 does not close with the conserved phenylalanine or tryptophan, likely indicating a read error. The chain links TRBV29-1 to TRBJ2-3, with TRBD2 identical over 15 bases. Germline V gene data show CDR1 as SQVTM and CDR2 as ANQGSEA. The CDR3 spans 16 residues. The CDR3 bases are TGCAGCGTCCGAGGACTAGCGGGAGGGAGGGCAGATACACAGTATTCT. It codes for CSVRGLAGGRADTQYS.

The chain is built from TRBV29-1 and TRBJ2-3; 9 positions agree with TRBD2. The germline CDR1 and CDR2 sequences are SQVTM and ANQGSEA. CDR3 length: 14 amino acids. The CDR3 spells CSAKGSGSADTQYF. The CDR3 DNA follows: TGCAGTGCTAAGGGTAGCGGGAGTGCAGATACGCAGTATTTT.

As regards this clonotype: At one boundary the junction diverges from the germline segment, which might be a read error. The J gene is TRBJ2-7, the V gene TRBV10-3, with D unclear. The germline CDR1 and CDR2 sequences are ENHRY and SYGVKD. This CDR3 has 18 amino acids. The CDR3, as DNA: TGTGCCATCAGTGAGTCGGTCCAGCCGGTCGGTAGAGCCTACGAGCGGTACTTC. It encodes CAISESVQPVGRAYERYF.

This clonotype has more than one count but fewer than ten. Mismatch with germline at one junction end may stem from a read error. The chain carries TRBV12-3 or TRBV12-4 and TRBJ2-5, with D maybe TRBD1 (6 bases). The CDR3 sequence is 13 residues long. The CDR3 spells CARSLVQGETQYF. The DNA of the CDR3 is TGTGCCCGCAGTTTGGTACAGGGAGAGACCCAGTACTTC.

This clonotype has ten or more counts. A much larger clone differs by one base, so this may be a read error. V is TRBV6-2 or TRBV6-3 and J is TRBJ2-7, with D uncertain. The CDR3 runs to 12 residues. Germline-derived CDR1 and CDR2 are MNHEY and SVGEGT. CDR3 region: CVSTSSVYEQYF. The CDR3 nucleotides are TGTGTCAGCACCTCTAGTGTCTACGAGCAGTACTTC.

Remarks on this clonotype: One junction end does not reproduce the germline sequence, and a read error may be involved. CDR3 bases: TGCGTCAGCAGCCAAGTTGTTCTCTCAGATATGCAGTATTTT. Its translation is CVSSQVVLSDMQYF. The genes are TRBV4-3 and TRBJ2-3; D ambiguous. The V gene's germline CDR1 is LGHNA and CDR2 YSLEER. The CDR3 runs 14 residues.

Comment on this clonotype: This CDR3 is missing its conserved last phenylalanine or tryptophan, likely due to a read error. The gene calls are TRBV11-2 and TRBJ2-4, with D uncertain. The germline V gene has CDR1 SGHAT and CDR2 FQNNGV. This CDR3 spans 15 amino acids. The CDR3 here is CASTTSAVANNIQYS. CDR3 DNA: TGTGCTAGCACCACTTCGGCGGTAGCCAATAACATTCAGTACTCC.

This clonotype was seen repeatedly, ten times or more. V gene TRBV6-5 combines with J gene TRBJ1-4; D remains unclear. The CDR3 is 14 amino acids. V was pared by 8 bases and J by 3 bases, with 13 bases between. Germline assignment: CDR1 MNHEY and CDR2 SVGAGI. CDR3 bases: TGTGCCAGCCGGCTAGTAGCAGCTAATGAAAAACTGTTTTTT. Translation: CASRLVAANEKLFF.

On this clonotype itself: It is likely a read error, because the conserved phenylalanine at the end of the CDR3 is missing. This chain uses TRBV29-1 with TRBJ2-3; D is undetermined. The assigned J gene may be wrong: the sequence end matches TRBJ1-5 better. CDR1 is SQVTM, CDR2 ANQGSEA, per germline. The CDR3 length is 14 residues. The chain's CDR3 is CSVVRTSGSDTQHL. The CDR3 bases are TGCAGCGTGGTTCGGACTAGCGGGAGCGATACGCAGCATTTG.

Points on this clonotype: At one of its ends the junction is not consistent with the germline gene, which may arise from a read error. The V call is TRBV5-1, the J call TRBJ2-7; the D gene is possibly TRBD2 (6 bases). Germline loops: CDR1 SGHRS, CDR2 YFSETQ. The CDR3 totals 15 residues. The CDR3 loop is CVSSSAGTGPYEQYF. For the CDR3, the DNA is TGCGTCAGCAGCTCCGCCGGGACTGGACCCTACGAGCAGTACTTT.

Points on this clonotype: A much bigger clone sits one base away, suggesting this may be a read error. The chain couples TRBV7-9 to TRBJ1-2; D uncertain. Germline values: CDR1 SEHNR, CDR2 FQNEAQ (reference sequence). CDR3 length equals 11 residues. With 5 bases removed from V and 14 bases from J, the gap between germline ends came to 15 bases. The CDR3 DNA reads TGTGCCAGCAGCCCGGGCCATGTGGGAACCTTC. It encodes CASSPGHVGTF.

The table lists this clonotype with a count of one. An end of the junction differs from the germline gene, which may be a read error. The rearrangement uses TRBV28 and TRBJ1-2; the D gene is possibly TRBD1 (6 bases). This CDR3 is 16 amino acids long. Germline V gene sequence: CDR1 MDHEN, CDR2 SYDVKM. CDR3 loop: CASILIVGATTYGYTF. The CDR3 DNA is TGTGCCAGCATTTTAATCGTGGGGGCCACTACCTATGGCTACACCTTC.

Concerning this clonotype: Germline and junction disagree at one end, which may indicate a read error. The chain recombines TRBV12-3 or TRBV12-4 with TRBJ1-1, with D tentatively TRBD1 (5 bases). This CDR3 is 13 amino acids long. The CDR3 sequence: CASSLRVDTEVFF. CDR3 nucleotide sequence: TGTGCCAGCAGTCTCAGGGTAGACACTGAAGTTTTCTTT.

Points on this clonotype: Germline is not matched at one junction end, which may reflect a read error. The V gene is TRBV6-2 or TRBV6-3, the J gene TRBJ2-1; 7 bases map to TRBD2. CDR1 and CDR2 (germline): MNHEY, SVGEGT. CDR3 length: 15 amino acids. The CDR3 protein is CASSYIASGQSDQFF. The CDR3 coding sequence is TGTGCCAGCAGTTATATCGCTAGCGGCCAGTCGGACCAGTTTTTC.

Comment on this clonotype: Its ends do not fully match the called genes, so a read error is possible. The chain couples TRBV28 to TRBJ2-5; D is undetermined. Germline V gene sequence: CDR1 MDHEN, CDR2 SYDVKM. The CDR3 consists of 11 residues. The CDR3 region is CASSSGETHYF. The CDR3 nucleotides read TGTGCCAGCAGTTCTGGCGAGACCCATTACTTC.

Notes on this clonotype: An end of the junction differs from the germline gene, which may be a read error. The chain employs TRBV12-3 or TRBV12-4 and TRBJ2-7; 7 positions agree with TRBD1. This CDR3 has 14 residues. DNA of the CDR3: TGTGCCAGCAGACCGATAGGGGGCATGGACGAGCACTACTTC. This encodes CASRPIGGMDEHYF.